This T cell receptor beta chain originates from a study of shared clonotypes between healthy human individuals. The germline gives CDR1 MNHNY, CDR2 SVGAGI (reference sequence). V lost 8 bases and J lost 0, with 8 bases in between. CDR3 length: 13 residues. TCRdb's copy holds only in-frame clones and misses some; the assay was immunoSEQ multiplex PCR. The top ten clones hold more than 1.5% of a sample with under 850,000 clones, over 60% of them seen once. The rearrangement links TRBV6-6 to TRBJ2-1, with D uncertain. Sequencing was done on a sample of memory CD4+ T cells sorted from blood. Subset meaning: CD45RA-negative fraction. The clonotype comes from a woman in her thirties in good health. As DNA, the CDR3 is TGTGCCAGCGGTCGGAGCTCCTACAATGAGCAGTTCTTC. It codes for CASGRSSYNEQFF.